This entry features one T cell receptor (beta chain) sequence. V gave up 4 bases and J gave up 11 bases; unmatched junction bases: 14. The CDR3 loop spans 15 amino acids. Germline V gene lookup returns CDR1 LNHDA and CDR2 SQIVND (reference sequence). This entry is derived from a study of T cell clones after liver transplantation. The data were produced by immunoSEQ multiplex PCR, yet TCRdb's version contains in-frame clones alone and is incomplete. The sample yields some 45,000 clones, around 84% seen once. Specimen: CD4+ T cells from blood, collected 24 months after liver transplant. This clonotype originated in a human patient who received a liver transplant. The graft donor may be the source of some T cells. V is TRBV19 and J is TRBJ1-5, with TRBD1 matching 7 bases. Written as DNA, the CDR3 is TGTGCCAGTAGTAGAGACAGGGTGGGCCTGGAGGCCCAGCATTTT. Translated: CASSRDRVGLEAQHF.